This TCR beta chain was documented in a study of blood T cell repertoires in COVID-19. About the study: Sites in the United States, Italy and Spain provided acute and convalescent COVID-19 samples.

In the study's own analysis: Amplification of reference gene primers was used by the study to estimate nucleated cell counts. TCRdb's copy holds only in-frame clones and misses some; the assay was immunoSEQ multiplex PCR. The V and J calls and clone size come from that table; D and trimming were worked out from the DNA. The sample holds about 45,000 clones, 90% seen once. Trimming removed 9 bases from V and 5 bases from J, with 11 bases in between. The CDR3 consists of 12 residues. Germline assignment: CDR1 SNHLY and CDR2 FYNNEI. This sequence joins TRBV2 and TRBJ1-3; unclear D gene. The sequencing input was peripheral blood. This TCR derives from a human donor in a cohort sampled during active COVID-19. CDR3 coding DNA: TGTGCCAGGGGTCCGGGTAGAAACACCATATATTTT. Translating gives CARGPGRNTIYF. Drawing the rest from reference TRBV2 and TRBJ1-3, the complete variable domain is EPEVTQTPSHQVTQMGQEVILRCVPISNHLYFYWYRQILGQKVEFLVSFYNNEISEKSEIFDDQFSVERPDGSNFTLKIRSTKLEDSAMYFCARGPGRNTIYFGEGSWLTVV.